This T cell receptor (beta chain) was sequenced in a study of T cells expressing NK-cell markers. This CDR3 region has 12 residues. Germline values: CDR1 MNHEY, CDR2 SVGAGI. TCRdb re-called the 5' RACE reads, yielding one record per CDR3 amino acid sequence without DNA. The sample includes about 150,000 distinct CDR3 sequences. This rearrangement joins TRBV6-5 to TRBJ2-4; lacking DNA, the TRBD1 call made by TCRdb goes unchecked. This clonotype was obtained from a woman in her forties or fifties in good health. The sequenced sample consisted of blood T cells: a sorted CD56 or NKG2C T cell subset, CD4+ or CD8+ T cells, or bulk PBMC T cells (not recorded which). Here the CDR3 reads CASRADKNIQYF.